What follows are 20 T cell receptor beta chains derived from one specimen sequenced in a study of blood T cell repertoires in COVID-19. Sequenced by immunoSEQ multiplex PCR; TCRdb stores in-frame clones only, minus some. The sample consists of approximately 250,000 clones, around nine tenths of them appearing once. The sequenced sample consisted of PBMCs or T cells enriched from blood (not recorded which). The receptors stem from an older woman in a cohort exposed to, infected with or recovered from COVID-19 (not recorded which).

The V and J genes are TRBV7-8 and TRBJ1-5, with 12 bases matching TRBD1. From germline, CDR1 is SGHVS and CDR2 FQNEAQ. The CDR3 loop spans 16 amino acids. V shed 4 bases and J 6 bases; nucleotides not matched to a gene: 7. Written as DNA, the CDR3 is TGTGCCAGCAGCTCCACCGGGACAGGGGGCCGTCAGCCCCAGCATTTT. Its protein product is CASSSTGTGGRQPQHF.

This chain uses TRBV25-1 with TRBJ2-1, with D unresolved. CDR1 and CDR2 (germline): MGHDK, SYGVNS. The ends were cut back, 5 bases at V and 7 bases at J, with 6 bases in the middle. The CDR3 consists of 11 residues. The CDR3, as DNA: TGTGCCAGCAGTCCCCAGAATGAGCAGTTCTTC. This gives the protein CASSPQNEQFF.

This clone occurred once. The V and J genes are TRBV7-2 and TRBJ1-2; D remains ambiguous. The CDR3 contains 14 residues. Trimming removed 3 bases at V and 4 bases at J, with 12 bases between. Germline V gene data show CDR1 as SGHTA and CDR2 as FQGNSA. This CDR3 is CASSFPGSGYGYTF. In nucleotides, the CDR3 is TGTGCCAGCAGCTTTCCGGGGTCGGGCTATGGCTACACCTTC.

The V and J genes are TRBV28 and TRBJ2-1; tentatively, D is TRBD1 (5 bases). Germline CDR1 and CDR2: MDHEN and SYDVKM. Trimming removed 3 bases at V and 15 bases at J, with 12 bases between. CDR3 length: 11 residues. CDR3 protein: CASSFKGLVFF. The CDR3 nucleotides are TGTGCCAGCAGTTTCAAGGGGTTGGTGTTCTTC. The full variable domain, in which reference TRBV28 and TRBJ2-1 provide the parts outside the CDR3, is DVKVTQSSRYLVKRTGEKVFLECVQDMDHENMFWYRQDPGLGLRLIYFSYDVKMKEKGDIPEGYSVSREKKERFSLILESASTNQTSMYLCASSFKGLVFFGPGTRLTVL.

The chain employs TRBV5-1 and TRBJ2-7; D uncertain. The CDR3 is 11 residues long. CDR1 is SGHRS, CDR2 YFSETQ, per germline. The V end lost 3 bases, the J end lost 5 bases, and 6 bases lay between the germline ends. In DNA form, the CDR3 reads TGCGCCAGCAGCTCTTACAACGAGCAGTACTTC. Translation gives CASSSYNEQYF.

In the case of this clone: This sample also contains other DNA sequences that code for the same CDR3. The chain combines TRBV18 with TRBJ1-4; 8 bases agree with TRBD1. The V and J ends lost 1 base and 7 bases, in that order; junction bases with no gene match: 5. Germline V CDR1 and CDR2: KGHSH, LQKENI. The CDR3 loop spans 15 amino acids. The CDR3 spells CASSPLQGAGEKLFF. The CDR3 DNA follows: TGTGCCAGCTCACCACTCCAGGGGGCCGGTGAAAAACTGTTTTTT.

The genes are TRBV28 and TRBJ1-2, with D unclear. The germline V gene has CDR1 MDHEN and CDR2 SYDVKM. This CDR3 has 16 amino acids. Trimming took off 1 base at V and 0 bases at J, with 12 bases between the two ends. The CDR3 here is CASSLFTEGANYGYTF. DNA of the CDR3: TGTGCCAGCAGTTTATTCACCGAGGGAGCTAACTATGGCTACACCTTC.

The V gene is TRBV6-5, the J gene TRBJ2-7; 8 bases are shared with TRBD2. The V and J ends lost 3 bases and 5 bases, in that order; junction bases with no gene match: 9. This CDR3 is 15 amino acids long. Germline loops: CDR1 MNHEY, CDR2 SVGAGI. The CDR3 here is CASSYQAGGSHEQYF. The CDR3 region has the DNA TGTGCCAGCAGTTATCAGGCGGGGGGAAGTCACGAGCAGTACTTC.

J is TRBJ2-7 and V is TRBV3-1 (or the pseudogene TRBV3-2), with a possible D match to TRBD2 (5 bases). Germline CDR1 LGHDT, CDR2 YNNKEL (reference sequence). The CDR3 totals 15 residues. V was trimmed by 0 bases and J by 4 bases, leaving 13 bases between them. CDR3 nucleotide sequence: TGTGCCAGCAGCCAAGAGCCCACTAGAACTTACGAGCAGTACTTC. Amino acid sequence: CASSQEPTRTYEQYF.

Regarding this clone: Other nucleotide sequences from this sample produce the same CDR3. J is TRBJ2-5 and V is TRBV2; 15 positions agree with TRBD2. CDR1 and CDR2 (germline): SNHLY, FYNNEI. This CDR3 region has 15 residues. The junction had 5 bases not matched to a gene; V was cut back by 7 bases and J by 5 bases. The CDR3 DNA follows: TGTGCCAGCACCGGGACTAGCGGGAGGTTGGAGACCCAGTACTTC. As protein: CASTGTSGRLETQYF.

This clone has just one count. The rearrangement links TRBV5-4 to TRBJ2-5; 13 positions match TRBD2. Trimming removed 0 bases from V and 3 bases from J; junction bases left unmatched: 5. Germline values: CDR1 SGHNT, CDR2 YYREEE (reference sequence). The CDR3 length is 17 residues. The CDR3 region has the DNA TGTGCCAGCAGCTTGGGGGGACTAGCGGGAACCAAAGAGACCCAGTACTTC. Translation: CASSLGGLAGTKETQYF.

Points on this clone: The same CDR3 is also encoded by other DNA sequences in this sample. V usage is TRBV2 and J usage is TRBJ2-7; 9 nucleotides line up with TRBD1. V shed 3 bases, J shed 1 base, and the junction held 1 base outside the gene matches. Per the germline V gene, CDR1 is SNHLY and CDR2 is FYNNEI. This CDR3 is built from 14 residues. The CDR3 sequence: CASSEGTGSYEQYF. In nucleotides, the CDR3 is TGTGCCAGCAGTGAGGGGACAGGGTCCTACGAGCAGTACTTC.

This chain connects TRBV11-2 to TRBJ2-5; unclear D gene. V dropped 5 bases and J dropped 9 bases, with 22 bases sitting between them. The CDR3 has 15 amino acids. Germline-derived CDR1 and CDR2 are SGHAT and FQNNGV. The DNA of the CDR3 is TGTGCCAGCAGCCACCGTTCCTCCAGCGAGCCCCCCCAGTACTTC. Protein product: CASSHRSSSEPPQYF.

This chain uses TRBV7-2 with TRBJ2-3; maybe TRBD2 (5 bases). V was trimmed by 8 bases and J by 0 bases, leaving 18 bases between them. The V gene's germline CDR1 is SGHTA and CDR2 FQGNSA. This CDR3 has 16 amino acids. CDR3 amino acids: CASRFRFSVSTDTQYF. The CDR3 DNA is TGTGCCAGCCGGTTCCGATTTAGCGTTAGCACAGATACGCAGTATTTT.

This clone was observed a handful of times. The CDR3 region is CASSLGSPGQGNGYTF. CDR3 DNA: TGCGCCAGCAGCTTGGGAAGCCCGGGACAGGGGAATGGCTACACCTTC. The chain combines TRBV5-1 with TRBJ1-2, with 10 bases matching TRBD1. This CDR3 is built from 16 residues. Germline lookup yields CDR1 SGHRS and CDR2 YFSETQ. Trimming at V came to 0 bases and at J to 6 bases, leaving 8 bases not matched to a gene.

This clone was seen only once. This sequence joins TRBV3-1 (or the pseudogene TRBV3-2) and TRBJ1-2; D is ambiguous. Trimming removed 0 bases at V and 6 bases at J, with 11 bases between. CDR1 is LGHDT and CDR2 is YNNKEL in the germline V gene (reference sequence). The CDR3 has 14 residues. CDR3 bases: TGTGCCAGCAGCCAAGATTACGGGGATCATGGCTACACCTTC. Its translation is CASSQDYGDHGYTF.

This chain uses TRBV6-5 with TRBJ1-2; D is ambiguous. Germline V gene lookup returns CDR1 MNHEY and CDR2 SVGAGI. V lost 8 bases, J lost 6 bases, and 16 bases lay in between. This CDR3 comprises 13 residues. CDR3 sequence: CASRRGGQDGYTF. As DNA, the CDR3 is TGTGCCAGCCGCCGAGGAGGGCAAGATGGCTACACCTTC.

V is TRBV19 and J is TRBJ1-1; 8 bases agree with TRBD1. The germline CDR1 and CDR2 sequences are LNHDA and SQIVND (reference sequence). With V trimmed by 6 bases and J by 4 bases, 7 bases remained unmatched. The CDR3 loop spans 14 amino acids. The CDR3 protein is CASSRTGRGTEAFF. The DNA of the CDR3 is TGTGCCAGTAGCAGGACAGGGAGGGGCACTGAAGCTTTCTTT. Looking up the rest from reference TRBV19 and TRBJ1-1 gives the full variable domain: DGGITQSPKYLFRKEGQNVTLSCEQNLNHDAMYWYRQDPGQGLRLIYYSQIVNDFQKGDIAEGYSVSREKKESFPLTVTSAQKNPTAFYLCASSRTGRGTEAFFGQGTRLTVV.

This rearrangement joins TRBV7-9 to TRBJ2-3; maybe TRBD2 (6 bases). The CDR3 is made up of 14 amino acids. V lost 3 bases and J lost 5, with 12 bases in between. The V gene's germline CDR1 is SEHNR and CDR2 FQNEAQ (reference sequence). CDR3 region: CASSLNQGGDTQYF. As DNA, the CDR3 is TGTGCCAGCAGCTTGAACCAGGGAGGAGATACGCAGTATTTT.

V and J are TRBV30 and TRBJ2-7; D not resolved. This CDR3 is built from 15 residues. The V gene lost 1 base and the J gene lost 0 bases, with 13 bases spanning the gap. Per the germline V gene, CDR1 is GTSNPN and CDR2 is SVGIG (reference sequence). CDR3 bases: TGTGCCTGGAGTGATACAAATGGGCCCTCCTACGAGCAGTACTTC. Translating gives CAWSDTNGPSYEQYF.